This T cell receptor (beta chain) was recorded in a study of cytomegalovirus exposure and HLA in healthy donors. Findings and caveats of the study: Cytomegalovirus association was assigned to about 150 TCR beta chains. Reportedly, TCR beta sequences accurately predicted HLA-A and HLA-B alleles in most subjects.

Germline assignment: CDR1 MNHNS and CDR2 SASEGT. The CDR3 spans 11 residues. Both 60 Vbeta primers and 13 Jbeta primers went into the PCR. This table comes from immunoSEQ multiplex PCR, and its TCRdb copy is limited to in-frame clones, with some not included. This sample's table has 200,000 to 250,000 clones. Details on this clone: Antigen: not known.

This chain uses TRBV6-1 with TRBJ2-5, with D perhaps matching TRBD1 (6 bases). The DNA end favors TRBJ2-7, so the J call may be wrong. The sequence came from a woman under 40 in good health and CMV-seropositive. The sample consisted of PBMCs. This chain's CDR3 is CAGGFAYEQYF. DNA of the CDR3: TGTGCCGGGGGCTTCGCCTACGAGCAGTACTTC.